This section outlines one T cell receptor (beta chain) sequence together with its context. This sample was taken from a study of blood T cell repertoires in COVID-19. Study background: Sample material is recorded as cDNA or gDNA derived from T cells, B-cell-depleted T cells, or PBMCs.

Trimming left V 2 bases short and J 2 bases short, with 10 bases between. The CDR3 length is 14 residues. CDR1 is GTSNPN, CDR2 SVGIG, per germline (reference sequence). Method: immunoSEQ multiplex PCR; TCRdb's copy keeps in-frame clones and lacks some. The sample contains roughly 27,000 clones, roughly nine tenths of which appear only once. The rearrangement links TRBV30 to TRBJ1-5; no reliable D call. The sequenced material came from peripheral blood. The origin of this receptor is a man aged 55 to 69 with acute or convalescent COVID-19. CDR3 protein: CAWSRQVGNQPQHF. CDR3 coding DNA: TGTGCCTGGAGTCGGCAGGTAGGCAATCAGCCCCAGCATTTT.